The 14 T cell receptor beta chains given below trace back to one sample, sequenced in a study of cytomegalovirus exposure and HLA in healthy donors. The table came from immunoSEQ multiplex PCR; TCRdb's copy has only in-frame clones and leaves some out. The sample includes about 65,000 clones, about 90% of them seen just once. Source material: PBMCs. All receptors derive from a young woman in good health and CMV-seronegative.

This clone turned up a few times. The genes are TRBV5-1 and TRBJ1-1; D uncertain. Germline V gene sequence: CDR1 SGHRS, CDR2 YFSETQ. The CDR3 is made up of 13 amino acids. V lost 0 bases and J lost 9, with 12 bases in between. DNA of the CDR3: TGCGCCAGCAGCTTGGCCGGGAGATCCCAAGCTTTCTTT. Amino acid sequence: CASSLAGRSQAFF.

The CDR3, as DNA: TGTGCCACCAGCGGGAATAGCGGGGGGGCAAATACGCAGTATTTT. Translating gives CATSGNSGGANTQYF. The chain joins TRBV15 to TRBJ2-3, with 11 bases matching TRBD2. CDR3 length: 15 residues. Unmatched junction bases numbered 8, after V lost 5 bases and J lost 7 bases. Germline V gene data show CDR1 as LNHNV and CDR2 as YYDKDF (reference sequence).

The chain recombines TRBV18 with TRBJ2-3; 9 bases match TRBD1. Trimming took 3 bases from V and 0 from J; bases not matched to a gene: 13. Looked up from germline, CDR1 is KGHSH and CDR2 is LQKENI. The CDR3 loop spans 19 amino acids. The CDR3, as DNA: TGTGCCAGCTCACCTCCCGGGACAGGGTCGGGGCAAAGCACAGATACGCAGTATTTT. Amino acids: CASSPPGTGSGQSTDTQYF. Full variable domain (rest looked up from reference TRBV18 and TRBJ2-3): NAGVMQNPRHLVRRRGQEARLRCSPMKGHSHVYWYRQLPEEGLKFMVYLQKENIIDESGMPKERFSAEFPKEGPSILRIQQVVRGDSAAYFCASSPPGTGSGQSTDTQYFGPGTRLTVL.

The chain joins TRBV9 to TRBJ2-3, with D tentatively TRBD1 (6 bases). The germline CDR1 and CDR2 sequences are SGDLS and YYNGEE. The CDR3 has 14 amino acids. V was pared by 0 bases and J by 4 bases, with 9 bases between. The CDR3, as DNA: TGTGCCAGCAGCGTAGACAGGGCGTCAGATACGCAGTATTTT. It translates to CASSVDRASDTQYF.

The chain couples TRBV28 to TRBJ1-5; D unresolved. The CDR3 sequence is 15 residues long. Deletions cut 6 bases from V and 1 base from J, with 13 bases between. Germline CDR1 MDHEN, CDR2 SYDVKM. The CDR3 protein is CASSRHGGSNQPQHF. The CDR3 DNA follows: TGTGCCAGCAGCCGTCATGGAGGAAGCAATCAGCCCCAGCATTTT.

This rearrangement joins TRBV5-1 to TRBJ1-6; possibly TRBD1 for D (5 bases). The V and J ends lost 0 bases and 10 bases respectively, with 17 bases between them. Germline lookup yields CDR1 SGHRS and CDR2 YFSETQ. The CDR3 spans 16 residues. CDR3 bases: TGCGCCAGCAGCTTGGCCCCGGGGGGGGTCGGGTCACCCCTCCACTTT. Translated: CASSLAPGGVGSPLHF. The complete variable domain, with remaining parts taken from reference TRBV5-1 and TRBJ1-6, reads KAGVTQTPRYLIKTRGQQVTLSCSPISGHRSVSWYQQTPGQGLQFLFEYFSETQRNKGNFPGRFSGRQFSNSRSEMNVSTLELGDSALYLCASSLAPGGVGSPLHFGNGTRLTVT.

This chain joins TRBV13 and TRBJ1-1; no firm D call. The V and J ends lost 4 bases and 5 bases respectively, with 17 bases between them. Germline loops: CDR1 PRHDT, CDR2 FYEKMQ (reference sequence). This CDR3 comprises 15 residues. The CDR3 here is CASSSGPGRRTEAFF. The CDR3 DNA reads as TGTGCCAGCAGCTCCGGTCCGGGTCGCCGAACTGAAGCTTTCTTT.

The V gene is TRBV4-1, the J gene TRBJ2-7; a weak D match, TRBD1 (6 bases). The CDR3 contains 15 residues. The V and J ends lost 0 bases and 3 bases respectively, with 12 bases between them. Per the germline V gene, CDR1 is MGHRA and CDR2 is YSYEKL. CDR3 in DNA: TGCGCCAGCAGCCAAGAAGGGGGAGCTTACTACGAGCAGTACTTC. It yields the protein CASSQEGGAYYEQYF.

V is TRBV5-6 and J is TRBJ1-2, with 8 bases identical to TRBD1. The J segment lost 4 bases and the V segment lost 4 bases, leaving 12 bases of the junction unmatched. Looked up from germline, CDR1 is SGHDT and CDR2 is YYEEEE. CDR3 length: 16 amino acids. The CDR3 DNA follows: TGTGCCAGCAGCAAAGGCCGGGACAGGAGAATCTATGGCTACACCTTC. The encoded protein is CASSKGRDRRIYGYTF.

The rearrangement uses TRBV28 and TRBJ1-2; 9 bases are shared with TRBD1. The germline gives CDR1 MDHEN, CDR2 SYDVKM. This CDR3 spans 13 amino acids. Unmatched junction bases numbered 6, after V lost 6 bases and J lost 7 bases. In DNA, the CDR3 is TGTGCCAGCAGAAACAGGGGGCGAGGTGGCTACACCTTC. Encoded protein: CASRNRGRGGYTF.

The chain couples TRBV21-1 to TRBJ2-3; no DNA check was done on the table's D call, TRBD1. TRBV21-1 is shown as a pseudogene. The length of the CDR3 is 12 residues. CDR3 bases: TGTGCCAGCAGCCCCAGTATGGATACGCAGTATTTT. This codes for CASSPSMDTQYF.

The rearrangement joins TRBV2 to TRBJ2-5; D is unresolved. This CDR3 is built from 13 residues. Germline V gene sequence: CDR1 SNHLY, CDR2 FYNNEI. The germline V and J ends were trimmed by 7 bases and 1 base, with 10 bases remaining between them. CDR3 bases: TGTGCCAGCAAATGGAGCAGCCAAGAGACCCAGTACTTC. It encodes CASKWSSQETQYF.

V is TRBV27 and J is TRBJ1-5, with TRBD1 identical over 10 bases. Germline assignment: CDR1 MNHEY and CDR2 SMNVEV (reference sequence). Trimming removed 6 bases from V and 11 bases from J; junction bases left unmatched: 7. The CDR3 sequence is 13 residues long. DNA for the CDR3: TGTGCCAGCAGAGCCGCCGGGACAGGGGCCCAGCATTTT. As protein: CASRAAGTGAQHF.

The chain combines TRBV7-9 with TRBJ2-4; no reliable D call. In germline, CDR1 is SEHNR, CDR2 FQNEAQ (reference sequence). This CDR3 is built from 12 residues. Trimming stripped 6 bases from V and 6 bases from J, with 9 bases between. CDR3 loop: CASSPNVNIQYF. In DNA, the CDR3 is TGTGCCAGCAGTCCCAATGTAAACATTCAGTACTTC.